This T cell receptor (beta chain) was observed in a study of blood T cell repertoires in COVID-19. Trimming pared 3 bases from V and 4 bases from J, leaving 7 bases between. In germline, CDR1 is ENHRY, CDR2 SYGVKD. The CDR3 sequence is 12 residues long. Participants came from about 24 US areas, aged roughly 18 to 89 years. Data came from immunoSEQ multiplex PCR; TCRdb stores just in-frame clones and leaves some out. The profile shows about 200,000 clones, about 86% of them singletons. Material for sequencing was PBMCs or T cells enriched from blood (not recorded which). This TCR derives from a middle-aged woman with acute COVID-19. The J gene is TRBJ2-7, the V gene TRBV10-3; possibly TRBD1 for D (6 bases). CDR3 nucleotide sequence: TGTGCCATCAGTGACAGGGGTTACGAGCAGTACTTC. Protein: CAISDRGYEQYF.